These 2 T cell receptor beta chains were all obtained from the same sample, sequenced in a study of T cells after yellow fever vaccination. TCRdb reprocessed the 5' RACE reads with MiXCR, giving one entry per CDR3 protein. The table lists some 320,000 distinct CDR3 sequences, over 3.5% of them singletons. Sequences were derived from PBMCs, sampled 5 days after the yellow fever booster vaccination. Receptors were obtained from a man younger than 35 who received the YFV17D yellow fever vaccine.

This clonotype has just a few counts. The J gene is TRBJ1-2, the V gene TRBV5-1; D gene unclear. Germline loops: CDR1 SGHRS, CDR2 YFSETQ. The length of the CDR3 is 14 residues. V lost 0 bases and J 7 bases, leaving 13 bases between the germline ends. The chain's CDR3 is CASSLGTGVSGYTF. The CDR3, as DNA: TGCGCCAGCAGCTTGGGGACCGGTGTGAGTGGCTACACCTTC.

This clonotype came up many times. This sequence joins TRBV7-9 and TRBJ1-2; D unclear. Germline V gene lookup returns CDR1 SEHNR and CDR2 FQNEAQ (reference sequence). V was pared by 7 bases and J by 8 bases, with 14 bases between. The CDR3 covers 12 residues. The CDR3 reads CASTRPKRGYTF. In DNA form, the CDR3 reads TGTGCCAGCACCCGACCCAAGAGGGGCTACACCTTC.